This TCR beta chain was found in a study of blood T cell repertoires in COVID-19. On the study more broadly: Whether acute or convalescent, the COVID-19 samples came from the United States, Italy and Spain.

CDR3 length equals 12 residues. J gave up 7 bases and V 6 bases, and 7 bases lay outside the gene matches. Germline V CDR1 and CDR2: SQVTM, ANQGSEA. The protocol was immunoSEQ multiplex PCR, while the TCRdb copy is restricted to in-frame clones and leaves out a portion. This table has around 70,000 clones, approximately 80% appearing once. V usage is TRBV29-1 and J usage is TRBJ1-2; 8 bases align to TRBD1. This clonotype was obtained from a man in his forties or fifties with COVID-19, enrolled during active disease. Sequencing used peripheral blood. CDR3 protein: CSVSSDRVGYTF. The DNA of the CDR3 is TGCAGCGTCTCCTCGGACAGGGTTGGCTACACCTTC.